This is a list of T cell receptor beta chains from one sample in a study of identical twins. TCRdb independently ran MiXCR on the 5' RACE reads; one entry per CDR3 protein. Here the sample spans 450,000 or so distinct CDR3 sequences, over 12% being singletons. This sample was shared with a second study, whose subject was yellow fever vaccine responses in identical twins.

The sample consisted of CD4+ T cells sorted from blood. All receptors derive from a woman younger than 30 in good health. Each CDR3 is given with its conserved first and last residue. A D gene is named only where the DNA matches it firmly. Part of the rows lack a size; the others show once, few, many or a class for expanded clones.

d_call: NA
clone_size: NA
j_call: TRBJ1-2
v_call: TRBV19
cdr3_nt: TGTGCCAGTAGTATAGTGACGGCGAACTATGGCTACACCTTC
cdr3_aa: CASSIVTANYGYTF

d_call: NA
clone_size: NA
j_call: TRBJ2-3
v_call: TRBV7-2
cdr3_nt: TGTGCCAGCAGCCCCTCGGGATCGAGTGCAGATACGCAGTATTTT
cdr3_aa: CASSPSGSSADTQYF

d_call: TRBD2
clone_size: NA
j_call: TRBJ2-3
v_call: TRBV7-9
cdr3_nt: TGTGCCAGCAGCGGACTAGCTTTGGTCCGGGGAGATACGCAGTATTTT
cdr3_aa: CASSGLALVRGDTQYF

d_call: TRBD2
clone_size: few
j_call: TRBJ2-2
v_call: TRBV7-8
cdr3_nt: TGTGCCAGCAGCTTAAACCTAGCGGGGGAGAACACCGGGGAGCTGTTTTTT
cdr3_aa: CASSLNLAGENTGELFF

d_call: NA
clone_size: NA
j_call: TRBJ2-3
v_call: TRBV27
cdr3_nt: TGTGCCAGCAGATTCAGGGCTAGCACAGATACGCAGTATTTT
cdr3_aa: CASRFRASTDTQYF

d_call: TRBD1
clone_size: many
j_call: TRBJ2-7
v_call: TRBV27
cdr3_nt: TGTGCCAGCAGTTTCACTTGGACAGGCACCACCTACGAGCAGTACTTC
cdr3_aa: CASSFTWTGTTYEQYF

d_call: TRBD1
clone_size: NA
j_call: TRBJ2-2
v_call: TRBV7-2
cdr3_nt: TGTGCCAACACAGGGGCGAACACCGGGGAGCTGTTTTTT
cdr3_aa: CANTGANTGELFF

d_call: TRBD1
clone_size: few
j_call: TRBJ2-5
v_call: TRBV9
cdr3_nt: TGTGCCAGCAGCGTGGAGGAAGGGGGCATACAGACCCAGTACTTC
cdr3_aa: CASSVEEGGIQTQYF

d_call: NA
clone_size: NA
j_call: TRBJ2-5
v_call: TRBV7-9
cdr3_nt: TGTGCCAGCAGCTGGCTCTCTACGGAGACCCAGTACTTC
cdr3_aa: CASSWLSTETQYF

d_call: TRBD1
clone_size: many
j_call: TRBJ1-1
v_call: TRBV18
cdr3_nt: TGTGCCAGCTCACCGGACAGGGAAACTGAAGCTTTCTTT
cdr3_aa: CASSPDRETEAFF

d_call: TRBD2
clone_size: few
j_call: TRBJ2-3
v_call: TRBV7-2
cdr3_nt: TGTGCCAGTACATTCGGGACTAGCGGGAGTGGCACAGATACGCAGTATTTT
cdr3_aa: CASTFGTSGSGTDTQYF

d_call: TRBD2
clone_size: NA
j_call: TRBJ2-5
v_call: TRBV12-3/TRBV12-4
cdr3_nt: TGTGCCAGCAGGGCAGCGGGAGGGCCAAAGACCCAGTACTTC
cdr3_aa: CASRAAGGPKTQYF

d_call: TRBD2
clone_size: few
j_call: TRBJ2-7
v_call: TRBV20-1
cdr3_nt: TGCAGTGCCCCAACCGGGACTAGCCGCCCCGAGCAGTACTTC
cdr3_aa: CSAPTGTSRPEQYF